This TCR beta chain was profiled in a study of blood T cell repertoires in COVID-19. Study-level information: Sources were T cells, B-cell-depleted T cells, or PBMCs; the material itself was cDNA or gDNA.

Ages ranged from roughly 18 to 95 years, with residence in around 24 US areas. Cohorts were based on clinical histories the participants reported. Per the original data handling: Scientists estimated how many nucleated cells there were by amplifying reference gene primers. Only in-frame clones appear in the TCRdb table, and some are missing; sequencing was by immunoSEQ multiplex PCR. The DNA was the basis for D and trimming; V, J and clone size are from that table. The sample yields around 360,000 clones, less than 90% seen once. Sequenced sample: PBMCs or T cells enriched from blood (not recorded which). This TCR came from a woman aged 25-40 years who had recovered from COVID-19.

The CDR3 coding sequence is TGTGCCAGCAGCCCTCTCTCAGCGGGAGGGCCCGTCGGGGAGCTGTTTTTT. It specifies CASSPLSAGGPVGELFF. V usage is TRBV9 and J usage is TRBJ2-2; 10 nucleotides align to TRBD2. This CDR3 contains 17 residues. Germline trimming cut 4 bases from V and 7 bases from J; bases unmatched to any gene: 13. CDR1 and CDR2 from the germline V gene are SGDLS and YYNGEE.